This TCR beta chain was profiled in a study of cytomegalovirus exposure and HLA in healthy donors. Study context: The platform used for the roughly 120 validation repertoires matched that of the roughly 630 first-cohort repertoires, a later analysis reported. General observations from the study: Most TCR sequences were uncommon, yet certain public TCRs appeared in many donors. Associated with cytomegalovirus, according to the listing, were 150 to 200 TCR beta chains.

There are 16 residues in the CDR3. Germline CDR1 is MNHEY and CDR2 is SVGAGI. Between the trimmed V and J ends, which lost 2 bases and 5 bases, there was a span of 17 bases. To note about this clone: Antigen: not known.

The approximately 120-subject validation cohort, separate from the approximately 660-subject first cohort, included the donors. This table comes from immunoSEQ multiplex PCR, and its TCRdb copy is limited to in-frame clones, with some not included. Of about 140,000 clones in the sample, around 84% were seen once. What was sequenced was PBMCs. This chain connects TRBV6-5 to TRBJ2-3; possibly TRBD2 for D (7 bases). The origin of this receptor is a man aged 18-30 years in good health and CMV-seropositive. DNA for the CDR3: TGTGCCAGCAGTTACGGGGGGCGGGGGCCGGTAGATACGCAGTATTTT. Its translation is CASSYGGRGPVDTQYF.